This T cell receptor beta chain emerged from a study of beta chain features in type 1 diabetes. Study-wide points: PCR might preferentially amplify shorter templates, equally in patients and controls.

This CDR3 has 14 residues. V was clipped by 5 bases and J by 3 bases; unmatched bases: 3. Germline CDR1 reads SGHVS; CDR2 reads FNYEAQ. Of the isolated RNA, all was reverse transcribed, and so the sequenced material was expressed TCRB transcripts. Sequenced by immunoSEQ multiplex PCR; TCRdb stores in-frame clones only, minus some. The sample yields roughly 180,000 clones, about 13% seen once. In regard to this clone: Its specificity is unknown.

The sample taken for sequencing was central memory CD4+ T cells from blood. The chain links TRBV7-6 to TRBJ1-5; 8 bases are shared with TRBD1. The clonotype originates from a woman aged 18 to 35 in good health. The CDR3 DNA follows: TGTGCCAGCAGCATGGGACAGGACAATCAGCCCCAGCATTTT. This translates into CASSMGQDNQPQHF.